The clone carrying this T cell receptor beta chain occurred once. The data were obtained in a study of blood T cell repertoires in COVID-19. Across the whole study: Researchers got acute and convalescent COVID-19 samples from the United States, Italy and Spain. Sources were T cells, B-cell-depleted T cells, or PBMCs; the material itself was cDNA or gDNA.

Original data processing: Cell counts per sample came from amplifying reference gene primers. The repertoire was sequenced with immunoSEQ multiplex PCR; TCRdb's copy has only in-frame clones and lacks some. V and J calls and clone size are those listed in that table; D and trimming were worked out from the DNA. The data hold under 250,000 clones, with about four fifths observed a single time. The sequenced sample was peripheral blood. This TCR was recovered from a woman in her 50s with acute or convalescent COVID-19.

CDR3 sequence (DNA): TGCAGCGTTGAAGGACTAGCGGGAAGCTCCTACAATGAGCAGTTCTTC. This codes for CSVEGLAGSSYNEQFF. The chain recombines TRBV29-1 with TRBJ2-1; 11 nucleotides match TRBD2. With 1 base clipped from V and 0 bases from J, the junction kept 2 bases outside the gene matches. CDR3 size: 16 residues. Per the germline V gene, CDR1 is SQVTM and CDR2 is ANQGSEA.